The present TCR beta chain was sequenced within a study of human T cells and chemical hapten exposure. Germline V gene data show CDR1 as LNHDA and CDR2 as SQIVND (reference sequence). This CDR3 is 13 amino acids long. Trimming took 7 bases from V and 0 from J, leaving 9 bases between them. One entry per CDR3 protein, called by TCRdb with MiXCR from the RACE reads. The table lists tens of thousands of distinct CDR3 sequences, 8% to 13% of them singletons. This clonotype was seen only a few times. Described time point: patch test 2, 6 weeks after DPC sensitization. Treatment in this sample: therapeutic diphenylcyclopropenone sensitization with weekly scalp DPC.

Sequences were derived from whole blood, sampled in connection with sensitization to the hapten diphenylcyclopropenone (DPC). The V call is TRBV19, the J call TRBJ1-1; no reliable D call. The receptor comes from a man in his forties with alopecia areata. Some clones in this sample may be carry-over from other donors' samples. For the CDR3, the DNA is TGTGCCAGTAAGTCGGGGTTGAACACTGAAGCTTTCTTT. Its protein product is CASKSGLNTEAFF.